The source of this TCR beta chain is a study of technical replicates of blood from a few donors. This clone was found once. Profiled with immunoSEQ multiplex PCR; TCRdb holds only in-frame clones, not every one. The data contain over 75,000 clones, approximately 94% of them singletons. The CDR3 extends over 14 amino acids. The V gene's germline CDR1 is MNHEY and CDR2 SVGAGI. J was trimmed by 2 bases and V by 2 bases; bases with no gene match: 0. The sequenced material came from T cells isolated from PBMCs. This clonotype originated in a human donor in good health. The chain recombines TRBV6-5 with TRBJ2-7; 10 nucleotides line up with TRBD1. CDR3 nucleotide sequence: TGTGCCAGCAGTTACGGACAGGGGGCCTACGAGCAGTACTTC. Encoded protein: CASSYGQGAYEQYF.